This T cell receptor (beta chain) was observed in a study of identical twins. V was pared by 3 bases and J by 5 bases, with 12 bases between. Germline CDR1 and CDR2: SQVTM and ANQGSEA. The length of the CDR3 is 13 residues. Notes on the study in general: The conclusions drew on cross-sectional statistical analysis instead of tracking the same donors. Beta out-of-frame sequences showed weaker excess twin sharing.

As concerns this clonotype: Its target is not known.

A universal primer site arose from template switching, and cDNA bore unique molecular identifiers. TCRdb used MiXCR to reprocess the 5' RACE reads, holding one entry per CDR3 protein. The sample has approximately 1.8 million distinct CDR3 sequences, around 29% seen once. Every one of the donors was a healthy Caucasian. This chain connects TRBV29-1 to TRBJ2-3; weak D call: TRBD2 (6 bases). The sequenced sample was cord blood. The source of this sequence is a newborn girl in good health. CDR3 amino acids: CSVEGGLGDTQYF. In nucleotides, the CDR3 is TGCAGCGTTGAGGGGGGATTGGGAGATACGCAGTATTTT.